What follows are 16 T cell receptor beta chains derived from one specimen sequenced in a study of CD8+ T cells in alopecia areata (dated 2018 in TCRdb). Library generation was performed with the immunoSEQ multiplex PCR assay. RNA was extracted from all samples and reverse transcribed into cDNA as template for TCR sequencing. Held by TCRdb, this immuneACCESS table contains in-frame sequences only and omits some clones. Under half of the omission traces to an unresolved V gene where checked; the cause of the rest is unknown. This sample gives hundreds of thousands of clones in total; about 62% of them show up just once. Of the sample, 0.75% to 0.95% is held by the ten largest clones. Per the publication, the treatment or condition label means: oral pan-JAK inhibitor, 5-10 mg twice daily. Sequenced material: CD4+ T cells sorted from blood, taken around week 54, from a patient treated with tofacitinib. All receptors come from a human donor with alopecia areata.

V usage is TRBV27 and J usage is TRBJ2-5; 8 nucleotides line up with TRBD1. The better agreement between TRBJ2-7 and the DNA end casts doubt on the J call. This CDR3 has 15 residues. The V gene's germline CDR1 is MNHEY and CDR2 SMNVEV (reference sequence). The CDR3 spells CASSLLGTGPYEQYF. The CDR3 DNA reads TGTGCCAGCAGTCTCCTCGGGACAGGCCCCTACGAGCAGTACTTC.

This chain connects TRBV25-1 to TRBJ2-3, with D uncertain. V was cut by 8 bases and J by 0 bases, with 9 bases left in between. The CDR3 has 13 amino acids. In germline, CDR1 is MGHDK, CDR2 SYGVNS. This CDR3 reads CASDDPSTDTQYF. CDR3 in DNA: TGTGCCAGCGACGACCCTAGCACAGATACGCAGTATTTT.

The chain combines TRBV10-3 with TRBJ2-3, with TRBD2 matching over 8 bases. The CDR3 is 13 amino acids. The junction had 9 bases not matched to a gene; V was cut back by 11 bases and J by 5 bases. Per germline, CDR1 ENHRY and CDR2 SYGVKD. DNA for the CDR3: TGTGCCCCCCGGAAGCGGGGGCAAGATACGCAGTATTTT. It encodes CAPRKRGQDTQYF.

This sequence joins TRBV5-6 and TRBJ2-5; D is uncertain. The CDR3 covers 11 residues. Germline CDR1 SGHDT, CDR2 YYEEEE. V gave up 2 bases and J gave up 3 bases, with 2 bases separating them. CDR3 DNA: TGTGCCAGCAGCTTAAAAGAGACCCAGTACTTC. Its protein is CASSLKETQYF.

V is TRBV9 and J is TRBJ1-2; D might be TRBD1 (5 bases). Germline CDR1 SGDLS, CDR2 YYNGEE. V was clipped by 3 bases and J by 4 bases, with 7 bases between them. The CDR3 totals 12 residues. CDR3: CASSGTPYGYTF. The CDR3 nucleotides are TGTGCCAGCAGCGGGACACCCTATGGCTACACCTTC.

This clone has just a few counts. The chain combines TRBV29-1 with TRBJ2-7; D tentatively fits TRBD1 or TRBD2 (5 bases each). The ends were cut back, 4 bases at V and 5 bases at J, with 18 bases in the middle. This CDR3 is built from 14 residues. The germline V gene encodes CDR1 SQVTM and CDR2 ANQGSEA. DNA for the CDR3: TGCAGCGTTGTTGGAGGTTTTGGGGCCAACGAGCAGTACTTC. Translating gives CSVVGGFGANEQYF.

The table lists this clone with a few counts. The rearrangement joins TRBV5-1 to TRBJ2-5; the D gene could be TRBD1 or TRBD2 (6 bases each). The length of the CDR3 is 15 residues. Per the germline V gene, CDR1 is SGHRS and CDR2 is YFSETQ. The germline V and J ends were trimmed by 1 base and 7 bases, with 17 bases remaining between them. As DNA, the CDR3 is TGCGCCAGCAGCTTGATCCCGGGGGCGGAAGGGACCCAGTACTTC. Its translation is CASSLIPGAEGTQYF.

The table lists this clone with a few counts. The chain carries TRBV27 and TRBJ2-1, with D unresolved. V shed 7 bases and J shed 4 bases, with 17 bases lying between them. Germline V gene data show CDR1 as MNHEY and CDR2 as SMNVEV (reference sequence). The CDR3 covers 15 residues. The CDR3 DNA reads TGTGCCAGCATGCCCGACCGCGATCTTTACAATGAGCAGTTCTTC. Its translation is CASMPDRDLYNEQFF.

On this clone itself: Other DNA sequences in the sample encode the same CDR3. CDR3 in amino acids: CASSLKETQYF. The CDR3 bases are TGTGCCAGCAGCTTAAAGGAGACCCAGTACTTC. The V gene is TRBV11-2, the J gene TRBJ2-5; no reliable D call. Trimming stripped 2 bases from V and 5 bases from J, with 3 bases between. From germline, CDR1 is SGHAT and CDR2 FQNNGV. The CDR3 runs to 11 residues.

Points on this clone: The same CDR3 can be traced to other DNA sequences in this sample. The genes are TRBV29-1 and TRBJ2-7; 9 bases are shared with TRBD1. Germline CDR1 and CDR2: SQVTM and ANQGSEA. V dropped 6 bases and J dropped 1; count of bases not matched to a gene: 4. The CDR3 is 13 residues long. This CDR3 reads CSVKGQGSYEQYF. The CDR3 DNA sequence: TGCAGCGTGAAGGGACAGGGTTCCTACGAGCAGTACTTC.

The genes are TRBV30 and TRBJ2-7; D is possibly TRBD2 (6 bases). V lost 1 base to trimming and J lost 3 bases, with 19 bases between them. The CDR3 spans 16 residues. Per germline, CDR1 GTSNPN and CDR2 SVGIG (reference sequence). The CDR3 nucleotides are TGTGCCTGGAGTGATCCCCGTGGGCAGGGAGGCTACGAGCAGTACTTC. Its protein product is CAWSDPRGQGGYEQYF.

CDR3 loop: CASSLGPRMFF. As DNA, the CDR3 is TGTGCCAGCAGCTTGGGCCCCCGCATGTTCTTC. The chain is built from TRBV5-6 and TRBJ2-1, with D hard to call. Germline lookup yields CDR1 SGHDT and CDR2 YYEEEE. The ends were cut back, 0 bases at V and 15 bases at J, with 10 bases in the middle. This CDR3 contains 11 residues.

CDR3 sequence reads: CASLGNSYNEKLFF. The CDR3 DNA sequence: TGTGCCAGTCTGGGGAACAGTTATAATGAAAAACTGTTTTTT. The rearrangement joins TRBV2 to TRBJ1-4; D gene uncertain. CDR1 is SNHLY and CDR2 is FYNNEI in the germline V gene. The CDR3 runs 14 residues. V was cut by 9 bases and J by 4 bases, with 15 bases left in between.

The rearrangement joins TRBV7-9 to TRBJ2-3; D possibly matches TRBD1 or TRBD2 (7 bases each). V dropped 5 bases and J dropped 0 bases, with 15 bases sitting between them. This CDR3 comprises 16 residues. The germline V gene has CDR1 SEHNR and CDR2 FQNEAQ (reference sequence). This CDR3 reads CASSPWGGGSTDTQYF. The CDR3 DNA reads TGTGCCAGCAGCCCGTGGGGAGGGGGCAGCACAGATACGCAGTATTTT.

The chain combines TRBV12-5 with TRBJ2-5, with TRBD1 identical over 8 bases. The germline gives CDR1 LGHNT, CDR2 FRNRAP. The trim removed 6 bases at V and 4 bases at J, leaving 4 bases unmatched. The CDR3 is made up of 13 amino acids. The CDR3, as DNA: TGTGCTAGTGGCGCCGACAGGGGAGAGACCCAGTACTTC. Residues: CASGADRGETQYF.

The CDR3 sequence: CAWTLRDRLSYGYTF. CDR3 DNA: TGTGCCTGGACGCTCCGGGACAGGCTGAGTTATGGCTACACCTTC. This sequence joins TRBV30 and TRBJ1-2; the match to TRBD1 covers 8 bases. With 4 bases clipped from V and 5 bases from J, the junction kept 12 bases outside the gene matches. Germline CDR1 reads GTSNPN; CDR2 reads SVGIG (reference sequence). The CDR3 is made up of 15 amino acids.